Listed below are T cell receptor beta chains from one sample, sequenced in a study of blood T cell repertoires in COVID-19. Repertoires were generated with immunoSEQ multiplex PCR, while TCRdb's copy carries only in-frame clones and drops some. This sample has about 42,000 clones, with around 88% found just once. Sequenced: peripheral blood. The source of these receptors is a human donor in a cohort sampled during active COVID-19. CDR3s include the opening cysteine and the closing phenylalanine or tryptophan. A D gene is named only where the DNA matches it firmly. Only some rows state a clone size, as once, few, many or a class for expanded clones.

.	.	TRBJ2-7	TRBV6-5	TGTGCCAGCAGGTCAGGGGGGTATTCCTACGAGCAGTACTTC	CASRSGGYSYEQYF
.	.	TRBJ1-5	TRBV24-1	TGTGCCACCAGTGAAACAGGGTATCAGCCCCAGCATTTT	CATSETGYQPQHF
.	.	TRBJ1-1	TRBV28	TGTGCCAGCATCTCGGGGGTGAACACTGAAGCTTTCTTT	CASISGVNTEAFF
TRBD2	.	TRBJ2-3	TRBV7-6	TGTGCCAGCAGTCTGACTAGCGGGAGTCCAGATACGCAGTATTTT	CASSLTSGSPDTQYF
.	.	TRBJ1-1	TRBV5-1	TGCGCCAGCAGCTTGGGACAGTTGTACGCTGAAGCTTTCTTT	CASSLGQLYAEAFF
TRBD1	.	TRBJ1-1	TRBV19	TGTGCCAGTAGTACTGGACAGGGGGCTACTGAAGCTTTCTTT	CASSTGQGATEAFF
.	.	TRBJ2-5	TRBV18	TGTGCCAGCTCACTCCGGGACTCACAAGAGACCCAGTACTTC	CASSLRDSQETQYF
.	.	TRBJ1-4	TRBV3-1/TRBV3-2	TGTGCCAGCAGCCAAAAAAGGGGACTCACTAATGAAAAACTGTTTTTT	CASSQKRGLTNEKLFF
.	once	TRBJ2-7	TRBV5-1	TGCGCCAGCAGCACCGACGGACAGCCCTACGAGCAGTACTTC	CASSTDGQPYEQYF
.	.	TRBJ2-1	TRBV28	TGTGCCAGCAGTGCGGCGGGTTTAAATGAGCAGTTCTTC	CASSAAGLNEQFF
.	.	TRBJ1-3	TRBV7-2	TGTGCCAGCAGCTTAAGGCGGTTTGGCGGAAGCTCTGGAAACACCATATATTTT	CASSLRRFGGSSGNTIYF
.	.	TRBJ1-5	TRBV7-2	TGTGCCAGCAGCTTAGGTCCCGATCAGCCCCAGCATTTT	CASSLGPDQPQHF
.	.	TRBJ1-1	TRBV11-2	TGTGCCAGCAGCTTAGGGCCGGGTGAAGCTTTCTTT	CASSLGPGEAFF
TRBD2	.	TRBJ2-7	TRBV4-2	TGTGCCAGCAGCCAAGGAGTAGGAAGCGGGGGCTCCTACGAGCAGTACTTC	CASSQGVGSGGSYEQYF
.	.	TRBJ2-2	TRBV7-2	TGTGCCAGCAGCCCCCGTTCCGGGGAGCTGTTTTTT	CASSPRSGELFF
.	.	TRBJ2-1	TRBV18	TGTGCCAGCTCACCCGGGACTGCGTCCTACAATGAGCAGTTCTTC	CASSPGTASYNEQFF
.	.	TRBJ1-4	TRBV6-5	TGTGCCAGCGCGGGAGTAAACAATGAAAAACTGTTTTTT	CASAGVNNEKLFF